These T cell receptor beta chains were read from a single sample in a study of blood T cell repertoires in COVID-19. The method was immunoSEQ multiplex PCR; TCRdb's version includes in-frame clones alone and lacks a portion of them. The repertoire includes under 500,000 clones, 80% to 90% of them detected once, and 1% to 1.3% sits in the top ten. The sequencing input was PBMCs or T cells enriched from blood (not recorded which). All receptors derive from a young man who had recovered from COVID-19. Each CDR3 is given without its conserved first and last residue.

v_call	cdr3_aa
TRBV10-3	AISESGQNTGELF
TRBV4-1	ASSQGYGGRGEQF
TRBV11-3	ASSPRTSGRRTDTQY
TRBV6-5	ASRGWDRENQPQH
TRBV18	ASSLRSYEQY
TRBV18	ASSPGGETYNEQF
TRBV25-1	ASSESYRTDTQY
TRBV4-1	ASSQVKSQPQH
TRBV10-2	ASGQIYEQY
TRBV28	ASSSGQAPDGYT
TRBV12-3/TRBV12-4	ASSAIRGEQF
TRBV28	ASSFLPGVGETQY
TRBV25-1	ASSAGYEQY
TRBV2	ASSEAAQVNSPLH
TRBV5-1	ASSLEGTGDGMVYGYT
TRBV11-2	ASSPRGGGAGGNTIY
TRBV6-6	ASSYSLSSGANVLT
TRBV6-1	ASSEDGLAGGGGQF
TRBV7-9	ASSSPTGHEQY
TRBV27	ASSYSGRSSGTDTQY
TRBV18	ASSLREKLF
TRBV29-1	SVEVGVNQPQH
TRBV12-5	ASASLFSPLH
TRBV30	AWTGGLWGQPQH
TRBV6-1	ASSEAHRQETQY
TRBV2	ASSGVAGLGNEQF
TRBV3-1/TRBV3-2	ASRAGQTNTEAF
TRBV28	ASSTFSGEVSAGVGYGYT
TRBV28	ASSFGIREAF
TRBV19	ASSRGGTDTQY
TRBV5-1	ASSRQGGGANVLT
TRBV12-3/TRBV12-4	ASSFGGLGGYT
TRBV3-1/TRBV3-2	ASSQDGMVTRGTEAF
TRBV28	ASRPHGTGSSPLH
TRBV19	ASTSTGWSNQPQH
TRBV24-1	ATSDPTSGDYNEQF
TRBV5-6	ASNSPDSPLH
TRBV5-4	ASSLGSPASSYNEQF
TRBV28	ASSLYRASSYKQY
TRBV5-1	ASSLGPGNYEQY
TRBV7-9	ASSLARGGQEKETQY